This record concerns one T cell receptor beta chain sequence. This sample was included in a study of human T cells and chemical hapten exposure. Time point described: patch test 3, about 24 weeks after DPC sensitization. Treatment indicated: therapeutic diphenylcyclopropenone sensitization with weekly scalp DPC. In every case, blood was obtained before the patch test was applied. Germline CDR1 reads MNHEY; CDR2 reads SVGEGT. Trimming took off 7 bases at V and 6 bases at J, with 14 bases between the two ends. The CDR3 is 13 residues long. TCRdb used MiXCR to reprocess the RACE reads, holding one entry per CDR3 protein. The sample consists of tens of thousands of distinct CDR3 sequences, over 4.5% of them appearing once.

The sequencing used whole blood, collected in connection with sensitization to the hapten diphenylcyclopropenone (DPC). The source is a man aged 25-45 years with alopecia areata. Some clones in this sample may be carry-over from other donors' samples. The J gene is TRBJ2-3, the V gene TRBV6-2 or TRBV6-3, with D maybe TRBD2 (6 bases). CDR3 DNA: TGTGCCAGCAAGTTTAGCCGGGAGGATACGCAGTATTTT. It encodes CASKFSREDTQYF.